The sample holds a few counts of the clone carrying this T cell receptor (beta chain). With 4 bases removed from V and 6 bases from J, the gap between germline ends came to 9 bases. The CDR3 runs to 12 residues. CDR1 and CDR2 from the germline V gene are MNHEY and SMNVEV (reference sequence). The sample is drawn from a study of blood T cell repertoires in COVID-19. Study details: The study drew acute and convalescent COVID-19 samples from the United States, Italy and Spain. PBMCs, B-cell-depleted T cells, or T cells were the source of the cDNA or gDNA that made up the material.

Original processing notes: Using reference gene primer amplification, nucleated cell counts were estimated. Data came from immunoSEQ multiplex PCR; TCRdb stores just in-frame clones and leaves some out. The D gene and trimming were derived from the DNA, and the V and J assignments and clone size from that table. The sample records more than 200,000 clones, approximately 82% being singletons. The V gene is TRBV27, the J gene TRBJ1-1, with no clear D. Sequences were obtained from peripheral blood. This TCR derives from a woman in her 70s with active or convalescent COVID-19. CDR3 in amino acids: CASSSRRAEAFF. The DNA for the CDR3 is TGTGCCAGCAGTTCCAGGAGGGCTGAAGCTTTCTTT.